The clone carrying this TCR beta chain was detected ten times or more. Its antigen is not known. The sample originates from a study of T-cell reconstitution after alpha-beta-depleted transplantation in children. General study points: The authors attributed T-cell counts and diversity one year after transplant mostly to newly produced T cells.

TCRbeta library construction was performed incorporating unique molecular identifiers. MiXCR, applied by TCRdb to the PCR reads, yields one record per CDR3 protein. The sample includes around 670,000 distinct CDR3 sequences, about 12% of them seen just once. This CDR3 is 14 amino acids long. V dropped 6 bases and J dropped 0; count of bases not matched to a gene: 3. The clonotype was recovered from a girl aged 2-15 years with congenital amegakaryocytic thrombocytopenia, due to receive a stem cell transplant. This material consisted of PBMCs, taken before TCRalphabeta/CD19-depleted stem cell transplant. V is TRBV12-3 or TRBV12-4 and J is TRBJ1-2; 8 bases are shared with TRBD1. Written as DNA, the CDR3 is TGTGCCAGCAGGGGGACAGGATCTAACTATGGCTACACCTTC. This sequence encodes CASRGTGSNYGYTF.